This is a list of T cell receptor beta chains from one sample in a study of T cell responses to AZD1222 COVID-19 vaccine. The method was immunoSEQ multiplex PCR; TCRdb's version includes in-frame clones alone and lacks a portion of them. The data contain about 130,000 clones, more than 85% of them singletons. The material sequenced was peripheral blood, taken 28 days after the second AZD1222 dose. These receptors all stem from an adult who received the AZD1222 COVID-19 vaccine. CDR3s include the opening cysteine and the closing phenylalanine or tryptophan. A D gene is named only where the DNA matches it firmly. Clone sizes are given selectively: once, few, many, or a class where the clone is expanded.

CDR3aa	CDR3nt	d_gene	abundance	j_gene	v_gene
CASSSQGQEGYTF	TGTGCCAGCAGTTCCCAGGGACAAGAGGGCTACACCTTC	NA	NA	TRBJ1-2	TRBV6-5
CASSSPNNEQFF	TGTGCCAGCAGCAGTCCAAACAATGAGCAGTTCTTC	NA	once	TRBJ2-1	TRBV6-5
CASSPPEGTGELFF	TGTGCCAGCAGCCCACCGGAGGGCACCGGGGAGCTGTTTTTT	NA	NA	TRBJ2-2	TRBV11-3
CSAPGRGEAFF	TGCAGTGCTCCGGGGAGGGGCGAAGCTTTCTTT	NA	once	TRBJ1-1	TRBV20-1
CASSSRVRGSYNEQFF	TGTGCCAGCAGTTCCCGTGTACGGGGTTCCTACAATGAGCAGTTCTTC	NA	NA	TRBJ2-1	TRBV11-3
CASSQGEGDTGELFF	TGCGCCAGCAGCCAAGGAGAGGGAGACACCGGGGAGCTGTTTTTT	NA	NA	TRBJ2-2	TRBV4-1
CASSQVIRQPNYGYTF	TGCGCCAGCAGCCAAGTGATTCGACAGCCCAACTATGGCTACACCTTC	NA	NA	TRBJ1-2	TRBV4-1
CASSGGRGNTIYF	TGTGCCAGCAGCGGGGGTCGTGGAAACACCATATATTTT	NA	NA	TRBJ1-3	TRBV11-3
CASSDSAGGMNTEAFF	TGTGCCAGCAGTGACTCGGCAGGGGGTATGAACACTGAAGCTTTCTTT	TRBD1	NA	TRBJ1-1	TRBV6-4
CASSLAWTGARLNEKLFF	TGTGCCAGCAGCTTAGCGTGGACAGGGGCCCGCCTTAATGAAAAACTGTTTTTT	TRBD1	NA	TRBJ1-4	TRBV7-9
CASSSGATGGYGYTF	TGTGCCAGCAGTTCCGGGGCGACAGGGGGCTATGGCTACACCTTC	TRBD1	few	TRBJ1-2	TRBV28
CASNDRSPFYGYTF	TGTGCCAGTAACGACAGAAGCCCTTTTTATGGCTACACCTTC	NA	NA	TRBJ1-2	TRBV19
CATSGTGTSNQPQHF	TGTGCCACCAGCGGAACCGGGACCTCCAATCAGCCCCAGCATTTT	NA	NA	TRBJ1-5	TRBV15
CATSDLGGAGDTDTQYF	TGTGCCACCAGTGATTTAGGAGGGGCTGGGGACACAGATACGCAGTATTTT	NA	few	TRBJ2-3	TRBV24-1
CASSLDTGEVSPLHF	TGTGCCAGCAGCTTAGACACGGGGGAGGTTTCACCCCTCCACTTT	NA	NA	TRBJ1-6	TRBV7-9
CASSENGDSDTQYF	TGTGCCAGCAGTGAAAACGGCGACTCAGATACGCAGTATTTT	NA	NA	TRBJ2-3	TRBV2
CASSYAPEETQYF	TGTGCCAGCAGTTACGCACCGGAAGAGACCCAGTACTTC	NA	NA	TRBJ2-5	TRBV6-5
CASSANSGTGAISPQHF	TGTGCCAGTAGTGCCAATTCCGGGACAGGGGCAATCAGCCCCCAGCATTTT	TRBD1	NA	TRBJ1-5	TRBV19
CATSDLRGAPNQPQHF	TGTGCCACCAGTGATTTGAGGGGGGCACCCAATCAGCCCCAGCATTTT	NA	NA	TRBJ1-5	TRBV24-1
CSASRRINSPLHF	TGCAGTGCTAGTCGGCGGATCAATTCACCCCTCCACTTT	NA	NA	TRBJ1-6	TRBV20-1
CASKPLSGNTIYF	TGTGCCAGTAAGCCTCTCTCTGGAAACACCATATATTTT	NA	NA	TRBJ1-3	TRBV19
CATSDARVGYGYTF	TGTGCCACCAGTGATGCCAGGGTGGGCTATGGCTACACCTTC	NA	NA	TRBJ1-2	TRBV24-1
CASSTRTSGRDYEQFF	TGTGCCAGCTCCACCCGGACTAGCGGGAGGGATTACGAGCAGTTCTTC	TRBD2	NA	TRBJ2-1	TRBV18
CAWRQAASNYGYTF	TGTGCCTGGAGACAGGCCGCCTCTAACTATGGCTACACCTTC	NA	NA	TRBJ1-2	TRBV30
CASSPAGQGFEAFF	TGTGCCAGCTCACCAGCCGGACAGGGGTTTGAAGCTTTCTTT	TRBD1	NA	TRBJ1-1	TRBV18
CASRSKGYEQYF	TGTGCCAGCAGATCTAAGGGGTACGAGCAGTACTTC	NA	once	TRBJ2-7	TRBV11-2
CASSLRTGGNQPQHF	TGTGCCAGCAGTTTGAGGACAGGGGGGAATCAGCCCCAGCATTTT	TRBD1	NA	TRBJ1-5	TRBV7-2
CASSLQGTGTDTQYF	TGTGCCAGCAGCTTACAAGGGACAGGCACAGATACGCAGTATTTT	TRBD1	once	TRBJ2-3	TRBV7-2
CASSLGQGSSPLHF	TGTGCCAGCAGCCTTGGACAGGGGAGTTCACCCCTCCACTTT	TRBD1	NA	TRBJ1-6	TRBV7-3
CAISARDSNQPQHF	TGTGCCATCAGTGCCAGGGATAGCAATCAGCCCCAGCATTTT	NA	NA	TRBJ1-5	TRBV10-3
CASSSRDLGSYNEQFF	TGTGCCAGCAGCTCCCGGGATCTCGGCTCCTACAATGAGCAGTTCTTC	NA	few	TRBJ2-1	TRBV11-3
CASANPGEETQYF	TGCGCCAGCGCGAATCCAGGGGAAGAGACCCAGTACTTC	NA	NA	TRBJ2-5	TRBV10-2
CASSSPGTEDYGYTF	TGTGCCAGCAGCTCCCCCGGGACAGAAGACTATGGCTACACCTTC	TRBD1	NA	TRBJ1-2	TRBV7-2
CASSMEIAGGTDTQYF	TGTGCCAGTAGTATGGAGATAGCGGGAGGCACAGATACGCAGTATTTT	TRBD2	NA	TRBJ2-3	TRBV19
CASSFYARSGLNEQYF	TGTGCCAGCAGCTTTTACGCCCGATCGGGGCTCAACGAGCAGTACTTC	NA	NA	TRBJ2-7	TRBV7-9
CASSTRPNTGELFF	TGTGCCAGCAGCACTCGACCAAACACCGGGGAGCTGTTTTTT	NA	few	TRBJ2-2	TRBV9
CASKGLDEKLFF	TGTGCCAGCAAGGGACTTGATGAAAAACTGTTTTTT	NA	NA	TRBJ1-4	TRBV2
CASSPTTGSTEAFF	TGTGCCAGCAGTCCGACCACCGGGAGCACTGAAGCTTTCTTT	NA	NA	TRBJ1-1	TRBV6-5
CATRTSAEGTQYF	TGTGCCACCAGGACTAGCGCCGAGGGGACGCAGTATTTT	TRBD2	NA	TRBJ2-3	TRBV24-1
CASSQAQGQPQHF	TGTGCCAGCAGCCAAGCACAGGGCCAGCCCCAGCATTTT	NA	NA	TRBJ1-5	TRBV14
CASSPPGGVTNEKLFF	TGCGCCAGCAGCCCCCCGGGCGGGGTTACTAATGAAAAACTGTTTTTT	NA	NA	TRBJ1-4	TRBV4-1
CASSFGVHQPQHF	TGTGCCAGCAGCTTTGGGGTTCATCAGCCCCAGCATTTT	NA	NA	TRBJ1-5	TRBV7-9
CASRRADTYEQYF	TGCGCCAGCCGGAGGGCAGATACCTACGAGCAGTACTTC	NA	NA	TRBJ2-7	TRBV4-1
CASNPGREGSGELFF	TGCGCCAGCAACCCCGGACGGGAGGGGAGCGGGGAGCTGTTTTTT	TRBD2	NA	TRBJ2-2	TRBV5-1
CASRMGGGFADTQYF	TGTGCCAGCAGGATGGGAGGGGGATTCGCAGATACGCAGTATTTT	NA	NA	TRBJ2-3	TRBV27
CASSSGTKNSPLHF	TGTGCCAGCAGCTCCGGGACCAAAAATTCACCCCTCCACTTT	NA	NA	TRBJ1-6	TRBV16
CASSEPGPLLTNEKLFF	TGTGCCAGCAGCGAGCCGGGACCGCTGCTGACTAATGAAAAACTGTTTTTT	NA	NA	TRBJ1-4	TRBV7-9
CASGRLTLGSNQPQHF	TGTGCCAGCGGACGACTCACGCTGGGGAGCAATCAGCCCCAGCATTTT	NA	NA	TRBJ1-5	TRBV5-8
CASRWGQGGGEKLFF	TGTGCCAGCCGCTGGGGACAGGGTGGAGGGGAAAAACTGTTTTTT	TRBD1	NA	TRBJ1-4	TRBV27
CASSPAHHEAFF	TGTGCCAGCTCACCTGCACACCATGAAGCTTTCTTT	NA	few	TRBJ1-1	TRBV18
CASSLDGMAQETQYF	TGTGCCAGCAGCTTAGACGGGATGGCCCAAGAGACCCAGTACTTC	NA	NA	TRBJ2-5	TRBV7-8
CASSFGGTGVGGAEAFF	TGTGCCAGCAGCTTTGGCGGGACAGGGGTGGGCGGCGCTGAAGCTTTCTTT	TRBD1	NA	TRBJ1-1	TRBV7-2
CASSITGWTSYNSPLHF	TGTGCCAGCAGTATAACAGGGTGGACCTCCTATAATTCACCCCTCCACTTT	NA	once	TRBJ1-6	TRBV27
CASSPGQGRYTEAFF	TGTGCCAGCAGCCCGGGACAGGGTCGGTACACTGAAGCTTTCTTT	TRBD1	NA	TRBJ1-1	TRBV11-3
CASSPPGQGNTEAFF	TGTGCCAGCTCACCTCCGGGACAGGGAAACACTGAAGCTTTCTTT	TRBD1	NA	TRBJ1-1	TRBV18
CASSPLEGQPQHF	TGTGCCAGCAGCCCTTTGGAGGGTCAGCCCCAGCATTTT	NA	once	TRBJ1-5	TRBV2
CASSAWVDGDTEAFF	TGTGCCAGCAGTGCCTGGGTCGACGGAGACACTGAAGCTTTCTTT	NA	NA	TRBJ1-1	TRBV25-1
CASRLADAYEQYF	TGCGCCAGCAGGTTGGCTGATGCCTACGAGCAGTACTTC	NA	NA	TRBJ2-7	TRBV5-1
CASSLLASTDTQYF	TGTGCCAGCAGTTTACTCGCCAGCACAGATACGCAGTATTTT	NA	NA	TRBJ2-3	TRBV28